This T cell receptor (beta chain) derives from a study of T-cell reconstitution after alpha-beta-depleted transplantation in children. As it was prepared, the TCRbeta library received unique molecular identifiers. TCRdb called the PCR reads again in MiXCR, with one record for every CDR3 protein. This sample has fewer than 400,000 distinct CDR3 sequences, with 20% found just once. The V gene lost 0 bases and the J gene lost 7 bases, with 11 bases spanning the gap. The CDR3 consists of 13 residues. CDR1 and CDR2 from the germline V gene are DFQATT and SNEGSKA (reference sequence). The material was PBMCs from the stem cell graft donor, obtained from the stem cell graft. The chain has TRBV20-1 and TRBJ2-3; D may be TRBD1 (5 bases). The receptor was derived from a human donor who donated a stem cell graft to a child with acute myeloid leukemia. The CDR3 loop is CSARDHRKNTQYF. In nucleotides, the CDR3 is TGCAGTGCTAGAGACCACAGGAAAAATACGCAGTATTTT.